This is a list of T cell receptor beta chains from one sample in a study of post-analysis software for immune sequencing data. Each CDR3 protein gets one entry after TCRdb re-called the PCR reads with MiXCR. The repertoire holds hundreds of thousands of distinct CDR3 sequences, with less than 40% as singletons. The specimen was blood. These receptors all stem from a girl under 18 with multiple sclerosis. The CDR3 runs from the conserved cysteine through the conserved F or W. The order of the fields is clone size, V gene, J gene, D gene, CDR3 DNA, CDR3 protein. A D gene is named only where the DNA matches it firmly. Clone size is given for some rows only: seen once, a few or many times, or a class if the clone is expanded.

NA,TRBV24-1,TRBJ1-1,TRBD1,TGTGCCACCACCCGACAGGGAGGAGCTTTCTTT,CATTRQGGAFF
NA,TRBV2,TRBJ1-4,TRBD1,TGTGCCAGCCAGGGGACAGGGGATGAAAAACTGTTTTTT,CASQGTGDEKLFF
few,TRBV7-9,TRBJ1-6,NA,TGTGCCAGCAGCCAAATTGGGAAGGGAAGATCACCCCTCCACTTT,CASSQIGKGRSPLHF
NA,TRBV10-3,TRBJ1-4,NA,TGTGCCATCAGCTCCCTTTCCAAGCGCGAAAAACTGTTTTTT,CAISSLSKREKLFF
NA,TRBV18,TRBJ1-2,TRBD1,TGTGCCAGCTCACCTTCACAGGGGGACCCGCATGGCTACACCTTC,CASSPSQGDPHGYTF
NA,TRBV15,TRBJ1-2,NA,TGTGCCACCAGCAGAGACGGACAGCCTTATGGCTACACCTTC,CATSRDGQPYGYTF
NA,TRBV7-2,TRBJ2-1,NA,TGTGCCAGCAGCTTAGGGTCGACCGACAATGAGCAGTTCTTC,CASSLGSTDNEQFF
NA,TRBV12-3/TRBV12-4,TRBJ2-1,NA,TGTGCCAGCAGGCCGGGACCAGCGAGGAATGAGCAGTTCTTC,CASRPGPARNEQFF
few,TRBV4-1,TRBJ1-1,NA,TGCGCCAGCAGCCCGTTTGGACAGAGGAACACTGAAGCTTTCTTT,CASSPFGQRNTEAFF
many,TRBV27,TRBJ2-1,NA,TGTGCCAGCAGTTTTGGGGGATCCTACAATGAGCAGTTCTTC,CASSFGGSYNEQFF
few,TRBV6-5,TRBJ2-3,TRBD2,TGTGCCAGCAGTTACGCTGGTAGCGGGGGGGCTTCAGATACGCAGTATTTT,CASSYAGSGGASDTQYF
NA,TRBV15,TRBJ1-1,NA,TGTGCCACCAGCACAACACCGAACACTGAAGCTTTCTTT,CATSTTPNTEAFF
once,TRBV7-3,TRBJ2-1,NA,TGTACCAGCAGCTTTAGGAGCAGCTCCTACAATGAGCAGTTCTTC,CTSSFRSSSYNEQFF
NA,TRBV29-1,TRBJ1-2,TRBD1,TGCAGCGTTGAAGCGGGGACAGGGTCGCACTATGGCTACACCTTC,CSVEAGTGSHYGYTF
NA,TRBV3-1,TRBJ1-2,NA,TGTGCCAGCAGCCAAGTAAGGAACTATGGCTACACCTTC,CASSQVRNYGYTF
few,TRBV20-1,TRBJ2-1,NA,TGCAGTGCTAGGGGGGGACTGGACAATGAGCAGTTCTTC,CSARGGLDNEQFF
few,TRBV9,TRBJ2-5,NA,TGTGCCAGCAGCGCTCGGCAGGGAGGAAGGGAGACCCAGTACTTC,CASSARQGGRETQYF